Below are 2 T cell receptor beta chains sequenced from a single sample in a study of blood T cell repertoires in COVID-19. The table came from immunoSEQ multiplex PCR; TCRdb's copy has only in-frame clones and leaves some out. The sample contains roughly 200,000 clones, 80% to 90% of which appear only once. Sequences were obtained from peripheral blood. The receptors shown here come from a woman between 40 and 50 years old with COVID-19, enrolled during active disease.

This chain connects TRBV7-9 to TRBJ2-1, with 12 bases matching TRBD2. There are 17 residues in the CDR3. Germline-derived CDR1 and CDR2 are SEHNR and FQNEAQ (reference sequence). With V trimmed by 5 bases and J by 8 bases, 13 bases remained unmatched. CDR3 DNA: TGTGCCAGCAGCCCAGGACTAGCGGGGCCCGACCGGGATGAGCAGTTCTTC. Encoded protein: CASSPGLAGPDRDEQFF.

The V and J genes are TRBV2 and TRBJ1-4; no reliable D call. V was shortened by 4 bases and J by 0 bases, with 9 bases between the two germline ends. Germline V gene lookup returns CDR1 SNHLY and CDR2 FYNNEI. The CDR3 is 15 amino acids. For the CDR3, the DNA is TGTGCCAGCAGTGCACAGATTACAACTAATGAAAAACTGTTTTTT. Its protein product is CASSAQITTNEKLFF.